The text below deals with one T cell receptor beta chain. The sample belongs to a study of blood T cell repertoires in COVID-19. As for the study in general: In each case, the material was cDNA or gDNA derived from T cells, B-cell-depleted T cells, or PBMCs.

Everyone who took part was roughly 18 to 89 years old, and they came from about two dozen US areas. Before they entered the study, exposed participants had met a COVID-19 case within 2 weeks. The repertoire was sequenced with immunoSEQ multiplex PCR; TCRdb's copy has only in-frame clones and lacks some. The data contain roughly 430,000 clones, over 75% of them singletons. Input material: PBMCs or T cells enriched from blood (not recorded which). The TCR comes from a woman aged 18-29 years who had been exposed to COVID-19.

The CDR3 sequence: CAYPQDIYGYTF. CDR3 coding DNA: TGTGCCTATCCACAGGACATCTATGGCTACACCTTC. The rearrangement uses TRBV30 and TRBJ1-2, with TRBD1 as a possible D gene (5 bases). CDR1 is GTSNPN, CDR2 SVGIG, per germline (reference sequence). The CDR3 loop spans 12 amino acids. V was cut by 7 bases and J by 4 bases, with 13 bases left in between.